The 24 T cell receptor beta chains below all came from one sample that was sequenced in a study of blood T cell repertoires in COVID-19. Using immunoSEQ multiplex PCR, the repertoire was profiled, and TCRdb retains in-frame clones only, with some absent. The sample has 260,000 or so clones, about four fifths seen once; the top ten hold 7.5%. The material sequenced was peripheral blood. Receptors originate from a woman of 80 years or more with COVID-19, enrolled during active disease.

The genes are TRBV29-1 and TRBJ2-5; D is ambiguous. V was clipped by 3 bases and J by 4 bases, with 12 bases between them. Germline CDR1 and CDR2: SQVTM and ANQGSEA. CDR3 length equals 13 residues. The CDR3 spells CSVDGVRGETQYF. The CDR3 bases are TGCAGCGTTGATGGAGTACGAGGAGAGACCCAGTACTTC. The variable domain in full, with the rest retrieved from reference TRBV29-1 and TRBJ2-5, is SAVISQKPSRDICQRGTSLTIQCQVDSQVTMMFWYRQQPGQSLTLIATANQGSEATYESGFVIDKFPISRPNLTFSTLTVSNMSPEDSSIYLCSVDGVRGETQYFGPGTRLLVL.

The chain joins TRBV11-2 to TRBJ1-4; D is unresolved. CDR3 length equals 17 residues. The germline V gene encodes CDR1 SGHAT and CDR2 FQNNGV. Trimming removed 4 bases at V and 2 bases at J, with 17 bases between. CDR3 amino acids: CASSSLGKVLTNEKLFF. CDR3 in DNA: TGTGCCAGCAGCTCCCTCGGGAAGGTGTTGACTAATGAAAAACTGTTTTTT.

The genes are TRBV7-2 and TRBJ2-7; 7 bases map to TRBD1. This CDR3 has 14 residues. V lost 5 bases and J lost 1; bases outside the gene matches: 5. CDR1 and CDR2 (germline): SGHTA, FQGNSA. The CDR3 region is CASSHRGESYEQYF. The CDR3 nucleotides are TGTGCCAGCAGCCACAGGGGAGAATCCTACGAGCAGTACTTC.

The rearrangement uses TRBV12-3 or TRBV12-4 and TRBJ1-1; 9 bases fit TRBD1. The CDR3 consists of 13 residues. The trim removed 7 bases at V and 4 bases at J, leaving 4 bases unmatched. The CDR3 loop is CASKMTGGTEAFF. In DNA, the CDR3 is TGTGCCAGCAAAATGACAGGGGGCACTGAAGCTTTCTTT.

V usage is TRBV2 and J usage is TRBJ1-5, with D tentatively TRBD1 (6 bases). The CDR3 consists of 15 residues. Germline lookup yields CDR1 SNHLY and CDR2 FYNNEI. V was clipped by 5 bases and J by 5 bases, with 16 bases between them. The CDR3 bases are TGTGCCAGCAGTACCAGGGGATCTACCGATCAGCCCCAGCATTTT. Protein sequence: CASSTRGSTDQPQHF. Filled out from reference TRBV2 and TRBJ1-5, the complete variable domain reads EPEVTQTPSHQVTQMGQEVILRCVPISNHLYFYWYRQILGQKVEFLVSFYNNEISEKSEIFDDQFSVERPDGSNFTLKIRSTKLEDSAMYFCASSTRGSTDQPQHFGDGTRLSIL.

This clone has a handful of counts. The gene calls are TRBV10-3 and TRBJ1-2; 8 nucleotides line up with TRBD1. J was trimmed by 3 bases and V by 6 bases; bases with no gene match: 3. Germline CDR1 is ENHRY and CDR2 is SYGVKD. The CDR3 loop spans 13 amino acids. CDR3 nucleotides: TGTGCCATCAGCAGGGGGCAGGACTATGGCTACACCTTC. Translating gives CAISRGQDYGYTF.

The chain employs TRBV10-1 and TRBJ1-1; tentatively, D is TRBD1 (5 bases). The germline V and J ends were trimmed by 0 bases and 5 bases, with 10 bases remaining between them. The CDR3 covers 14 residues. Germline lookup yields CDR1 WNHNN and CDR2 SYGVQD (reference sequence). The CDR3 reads CASSESGGGTEAFF. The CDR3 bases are TGCGCCAGCAGTGAGTCCGGGGGTGGGACTGAAGCTTTCTTT.

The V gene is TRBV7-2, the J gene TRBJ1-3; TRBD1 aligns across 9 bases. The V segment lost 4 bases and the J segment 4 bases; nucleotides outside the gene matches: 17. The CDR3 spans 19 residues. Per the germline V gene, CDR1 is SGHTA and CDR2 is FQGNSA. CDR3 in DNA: TGTGCCAGCAGCTCCCCACAGGGGGCGTCGGTCCTTGGCGGAAACACCATATATTTT. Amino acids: CASSSPQGASVLGGNTIYF.

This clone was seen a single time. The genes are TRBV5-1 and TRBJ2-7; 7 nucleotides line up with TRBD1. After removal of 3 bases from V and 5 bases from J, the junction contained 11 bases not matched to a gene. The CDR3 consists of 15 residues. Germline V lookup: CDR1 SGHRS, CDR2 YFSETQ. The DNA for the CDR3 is TGCGCCAGCAGCTGGCAGACAGGGATATTAGACGAGCAGTACTTC. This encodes CASSWQTGILDEQYF.

CDR3 in DNA: TGTGCCAGCAGCGGGGGACTAGCGGGAGGGAGTGAGCAGTTCTTC. Encoded protein: CASSGGLAGGSEQFF. The rearrangement links TRBV11-3 to TRBJ2-1; the match to TRBD2 covers 16 bases. The CDR3 is made up of 15 amino acids. Germline values: CDR1 SGHNT, CDR2 YENEEA. After removal of 5 bases from V and 9 bases from J, the junction contained 4 bases not matched to a gene.

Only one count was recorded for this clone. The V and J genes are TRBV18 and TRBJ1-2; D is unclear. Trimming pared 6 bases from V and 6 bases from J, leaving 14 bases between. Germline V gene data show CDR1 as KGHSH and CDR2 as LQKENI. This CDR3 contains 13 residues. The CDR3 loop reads CASSPGLIDGYTF. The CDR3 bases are TGTGCCAGCTCTCCCGGGTTGATAGATGGCTACACCTTC. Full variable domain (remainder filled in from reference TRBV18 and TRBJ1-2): NAGVMQNPRHLVRRRGQEARLRCSPMKGHSHVYWYRQLPEEGLKFMVYLQKENIIDESGMPKERFSAEFPKEGPSILRIQQVVRGDSAAYFCASSPGLIDGYTFGSGTRLTVV.

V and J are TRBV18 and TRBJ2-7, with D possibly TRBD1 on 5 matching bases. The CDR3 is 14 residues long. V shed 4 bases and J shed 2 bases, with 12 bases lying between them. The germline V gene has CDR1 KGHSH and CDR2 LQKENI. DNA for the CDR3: TGTGCCAGCTCACGTGAGACAGTTACCTACGAGCAGTACTTC. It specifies CASSRETVTYEQYF.

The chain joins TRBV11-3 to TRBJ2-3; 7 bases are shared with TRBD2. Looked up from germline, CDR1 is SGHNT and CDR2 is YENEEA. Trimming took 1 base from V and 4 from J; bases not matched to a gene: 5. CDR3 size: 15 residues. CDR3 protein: CASSLGGGRADTQYF. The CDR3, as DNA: TGTGCCAGCAGCTTAGGCGGGGGTCGCGCAGATACGCAGTATTTT. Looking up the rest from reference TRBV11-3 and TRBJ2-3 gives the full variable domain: EAGVVQSPRYKIIEKKQPVAFWCNPISGHNTLYWYLQNLGQGPELLIRYENEEAVDDSQLPKDRFSAERLKGVDSTLKIQPAELGDSAVYLCASSLGGGRADTQYFGPGTRLTVL.

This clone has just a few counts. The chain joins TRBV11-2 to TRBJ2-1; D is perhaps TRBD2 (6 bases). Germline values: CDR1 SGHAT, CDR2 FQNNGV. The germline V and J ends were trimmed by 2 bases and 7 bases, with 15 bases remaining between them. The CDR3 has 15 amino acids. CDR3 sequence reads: CASSLSTGVSNEQFF. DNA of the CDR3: TGTGCCAGCAGCTTAAGTACGGGAGTCAGTAATGAGCAGTTCTTC.

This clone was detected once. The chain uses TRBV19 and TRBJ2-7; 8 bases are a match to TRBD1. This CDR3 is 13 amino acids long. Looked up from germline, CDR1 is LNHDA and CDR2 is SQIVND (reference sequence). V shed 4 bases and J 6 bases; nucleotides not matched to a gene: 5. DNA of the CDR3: TGTGCCAGTAGTACGGACAGGGCAAGCGAGCAGTACTTC. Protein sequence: CASSTDRASEQYF.

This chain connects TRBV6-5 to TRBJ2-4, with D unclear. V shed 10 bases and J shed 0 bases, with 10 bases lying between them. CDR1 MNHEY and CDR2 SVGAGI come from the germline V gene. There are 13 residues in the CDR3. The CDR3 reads CATSPGAKNIQYF. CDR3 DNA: TGTGCCACCTCTCCGGGAGCCAAAAACATTCAGTACTTC.

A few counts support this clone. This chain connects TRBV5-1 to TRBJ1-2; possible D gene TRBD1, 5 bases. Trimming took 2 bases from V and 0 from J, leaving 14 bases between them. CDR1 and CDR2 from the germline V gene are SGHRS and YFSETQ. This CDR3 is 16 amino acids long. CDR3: CASSLGVLATNYGYTF. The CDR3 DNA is TGCGCCAGCAGCTTAGGGGTGCTGGCTACTAACTATGGCTACACCTTC.

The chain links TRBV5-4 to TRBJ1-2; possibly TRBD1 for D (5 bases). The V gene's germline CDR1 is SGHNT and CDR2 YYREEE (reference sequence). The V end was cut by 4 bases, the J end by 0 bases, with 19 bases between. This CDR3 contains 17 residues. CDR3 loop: CASSPGGGLIANYGYTF. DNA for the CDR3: TGTGCCAGCAGCCCAGGCGGGGGACTGATAGCTAACTATGGCTACACCTTC.

CDR3 nucleotide sequence: TGTGCCAGCAGCCTAATGAAAAACCGGGACATGACGATCCAGTACTTC. Its translation is CASSLMKNRDMTIQYF. The chain links TRBV11-2 to TRBJ2-5; D possibly corresponds to TRBD1 (6 bases). Deletions cut 5 bases from V and 10 bases from J, with 26 bases between. Germline assignment: CDR1 SGHAT and CDR2 FQNNGV. The CDR3 contains 16 residues.

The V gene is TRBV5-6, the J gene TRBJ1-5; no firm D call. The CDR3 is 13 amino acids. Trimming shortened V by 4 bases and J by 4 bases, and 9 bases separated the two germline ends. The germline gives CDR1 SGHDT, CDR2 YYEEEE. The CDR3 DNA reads TGTGCCAGCAGCCTAATGAGGAATCAGCCCCAGCATTTT. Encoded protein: CASSLMRNQPQHF.

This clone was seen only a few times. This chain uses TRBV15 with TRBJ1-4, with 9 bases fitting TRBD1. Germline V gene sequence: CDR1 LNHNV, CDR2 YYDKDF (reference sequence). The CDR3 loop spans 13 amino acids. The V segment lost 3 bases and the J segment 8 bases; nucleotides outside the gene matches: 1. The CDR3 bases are TGTGCCACCAGCAGGGGACAGGGCGAAAAACTGTTTTTT. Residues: CATSRGQGEKLFF.

The CDR3 coding sequence is TGTGCCAGCAGCTTGGCTAAAAACCGGGACAGGGGTACCGGGGAGCTGTTTTTT. Translating gives CASSLAKNRDRGTGELFF. The rearrangement joins TRBV5-4 to TRBJ2-2, with 10 bases identical to TRBD1. Per germline, CDR1 SGHNT and CDR2 YYREEE (reference sequence). The CDR3 spans 18 residues. V was pared by 0 bases and J by 5 bases, with 10 bases of the junction left unmatched.

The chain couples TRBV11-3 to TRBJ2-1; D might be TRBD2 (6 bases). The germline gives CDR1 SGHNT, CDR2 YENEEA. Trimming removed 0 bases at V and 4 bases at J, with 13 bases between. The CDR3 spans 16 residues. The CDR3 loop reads CASSLDPNRGYNEQFF. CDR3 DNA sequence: TGTGCCAGCAGCTTAGATCCAAACCGGGGGTACAATGAGCAGTTCTTC.

This CDR3 reads CASSEYGGTPEKLFF. In nucleotides, the CDR3 is TGTGCCAGCAGTGAATATGGAGGAACCCCTGAAAAACTGTTTTTT. V usage is TRBV25-1 and J usage is TRBJ1-4; D unclear. The CDR3 spans 15 residues. Trimming pared 0 bases from V and 7 bases from J, leaving 12 bases between. Germline loops: CDR1 MGHDK, CDR2 SYGVNS.